This TCR beta chain was sequenced for a study of control samples from healthy donors and cancer patients. This table comes from immunoSEQ multiplex PCR, and its TCRdb copy is limited to in-frame clones, with some not included. The sample yields roughly 99,000 clones, approximately 82% seen once. The CDR3 extends over 14 amino acids. Per germline, CDR1 SGDLS and CDR2 YYNGEE. V dropped 0 bases and J dropped 5 bases, with 9 bases sitting between them. Sequencing was carried out using blood. This chain connects TRBV9 to TRBJ2-1; D uncertain. The clonotype originates from a man aged 55 to 69 in good health. DNA of the CDR3: TGTGCCAGCAGCGTAGCTGAGGTTAACAATGAGCAGTTCTTC. Encoded protein: CASSVAEVNNEQFF.